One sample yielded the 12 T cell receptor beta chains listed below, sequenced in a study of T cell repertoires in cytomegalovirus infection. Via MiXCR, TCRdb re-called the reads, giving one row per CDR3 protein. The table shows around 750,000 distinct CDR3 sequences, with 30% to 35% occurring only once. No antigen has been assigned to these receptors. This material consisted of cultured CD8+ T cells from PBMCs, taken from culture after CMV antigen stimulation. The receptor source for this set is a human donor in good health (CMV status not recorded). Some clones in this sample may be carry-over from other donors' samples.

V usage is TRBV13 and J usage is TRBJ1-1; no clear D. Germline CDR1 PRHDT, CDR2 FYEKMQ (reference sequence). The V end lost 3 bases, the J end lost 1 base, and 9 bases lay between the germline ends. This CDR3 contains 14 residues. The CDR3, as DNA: TGTGCCAGCAGCTTTGGGCGGCCGAACACTGAAGCTTTCTTT. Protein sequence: CASSFGRPNTEAFF.

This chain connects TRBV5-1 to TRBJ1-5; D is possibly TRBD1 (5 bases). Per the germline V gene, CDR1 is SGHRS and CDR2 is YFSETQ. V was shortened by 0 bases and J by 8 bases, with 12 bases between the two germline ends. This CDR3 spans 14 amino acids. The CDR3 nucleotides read TGCGCCAGCAGCTTGGGGGCAGGGAGGGAGCCCCAGCATTTT. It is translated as CASSLGAGREPQHF.

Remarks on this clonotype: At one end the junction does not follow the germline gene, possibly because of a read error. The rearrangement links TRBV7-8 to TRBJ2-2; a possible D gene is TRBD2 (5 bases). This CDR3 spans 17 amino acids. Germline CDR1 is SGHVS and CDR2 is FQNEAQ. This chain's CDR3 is CVSSLAQLVDYTGELFF. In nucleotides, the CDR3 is TGTGTCAGCAGCTTAGCCCAACTAGTTGACTACACCGGGGAGCTGTTTTTT. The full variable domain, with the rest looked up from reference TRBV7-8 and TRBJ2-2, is GAGVSQSPRYKVAKRGQDVALRCDPISGHVSLFWYQQALGQGPEFLTYFQNEAQLDKSGLPSDRFFAERPEGSVSTLKIQRTQQEDSAVYLCVSSLAQLVDYTGELFFGEGSRLTVL.

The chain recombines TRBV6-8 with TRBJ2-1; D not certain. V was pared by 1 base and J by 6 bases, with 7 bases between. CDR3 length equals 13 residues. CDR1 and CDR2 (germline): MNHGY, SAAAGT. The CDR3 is CASSYYSGNEQFF. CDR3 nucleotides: TGTGCCAGCAGTTACTACTCGGGCAATGAGCAGTTCTTC.

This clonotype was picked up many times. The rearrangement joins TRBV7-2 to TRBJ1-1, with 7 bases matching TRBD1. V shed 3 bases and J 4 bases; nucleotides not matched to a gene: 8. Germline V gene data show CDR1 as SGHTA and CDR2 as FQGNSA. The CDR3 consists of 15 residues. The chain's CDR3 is CASSFPQTGSTEAFF. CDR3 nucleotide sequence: TGTGCCAGCAGCTTCCCCCAGACAGGGAGCACTGAAGCTTTCTTT.

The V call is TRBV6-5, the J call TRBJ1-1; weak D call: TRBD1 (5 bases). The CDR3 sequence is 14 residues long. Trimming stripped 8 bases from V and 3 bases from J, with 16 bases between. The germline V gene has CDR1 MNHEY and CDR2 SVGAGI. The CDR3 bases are TGTGCCAGCGCATTACAGGTCGTGGACACTGAAGCTTTCTTT. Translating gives CASALQVVDTEAFF.

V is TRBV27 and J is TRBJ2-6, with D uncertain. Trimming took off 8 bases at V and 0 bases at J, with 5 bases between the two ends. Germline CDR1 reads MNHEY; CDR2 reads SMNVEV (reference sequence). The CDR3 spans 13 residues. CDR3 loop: CASLPSGANVLTF. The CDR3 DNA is TGTGCCAGCCTCCCCTCTGGGGCCAACGTCCTGACTTTC.

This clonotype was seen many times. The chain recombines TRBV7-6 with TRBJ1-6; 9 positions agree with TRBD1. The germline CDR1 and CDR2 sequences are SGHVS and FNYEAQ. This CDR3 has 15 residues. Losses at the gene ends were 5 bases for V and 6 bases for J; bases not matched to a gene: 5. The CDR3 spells CASSLDRGLNSPLHF. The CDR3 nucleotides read TGTGCCAGCAGCCTGGACAGGGGCCTTAATTCACCCCTCCACTTT.

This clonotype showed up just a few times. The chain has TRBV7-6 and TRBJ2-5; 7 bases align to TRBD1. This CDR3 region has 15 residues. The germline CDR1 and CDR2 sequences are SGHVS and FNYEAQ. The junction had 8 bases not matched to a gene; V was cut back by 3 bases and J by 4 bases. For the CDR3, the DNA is TGTGCCAGCAGCTTTCCTAGGGACAGAGGAGAGACCCAGTACTTC. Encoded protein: CASSFPRDRGETQYF.

CDR3 in DNA: TGTGCCAGCAGTCCCAAAGGATTACTAGCGGGGGACCCTAGAGAGACCCAGTACTTC. This encodes CASSPKGLLAGDPRETQYF. The chain has TRBV28 and TRBJ2-5; 11 positions agree with TRBD2. This CDR3 is built from 19 residues. Germline V gives CDR1 MDHEN, CDR2 SYDVKM. With V trimmed by 5 bases and J by 4 bases, 18 bases remained unmatched.

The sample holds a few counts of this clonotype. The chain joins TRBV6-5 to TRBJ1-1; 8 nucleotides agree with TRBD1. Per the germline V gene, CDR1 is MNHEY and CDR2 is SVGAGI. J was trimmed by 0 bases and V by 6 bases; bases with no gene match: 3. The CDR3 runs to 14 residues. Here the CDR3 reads CASRADRVNTEAFF. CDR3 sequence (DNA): TGTGCCAGCAGAGCGGACAGGGTGAACACTGAAGCTTTCTTT.

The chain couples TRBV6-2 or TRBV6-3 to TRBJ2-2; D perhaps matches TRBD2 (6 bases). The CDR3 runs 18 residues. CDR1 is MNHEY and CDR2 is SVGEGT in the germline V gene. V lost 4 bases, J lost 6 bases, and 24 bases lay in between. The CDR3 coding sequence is TGTGCCAGCAGTTTCTCCTTAGCGGTCCCAAAAGGGGCCGGGGAGCTGTTTTTT. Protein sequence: CASSFSLAVPKGAGELFF.